The sequence of this T cell receptor (beta chain) was determined in a study of T cells after posttransplantation cyclophosphamide. Data came from immunoSEQ multiplex PCR; TCRdb stores just in-frame clones and leaves some out. Singletons are absent from the sample, which has tens of thousands of clones. Germline CDR1 and CDR2: SGDLS and YYNGEE. Trimming stripped 2 bases from V and 6 bases from J, with 3 bases between. The CDR3 runs 11 residues. The chain is built from TRBV9 and TRBJ2-4; D is uncertain. The sample consisted of PBMCs. This TCR was sampled from a middle-aged man in good health, CMV-negative, and a related stem cell transplant donor. CDR3 coding DNA: TGTGCCAGCAGCGTCGGAAACATTCAGTACTTC. Encoded protein: CASSVGNIQYF. The full variable domain, with the rest looked up from reference TRBV9 and TRBJ2-4, is DSGVTQTPKHLITATGQRVTLRCSPRSGDLSVYWYQQSLDQGLQFLIQYYNGEERAKGNILERFSAQQFPDLHSELNLSSLELGDSALYFCASSVGNIQYFGAGTRLSVL.